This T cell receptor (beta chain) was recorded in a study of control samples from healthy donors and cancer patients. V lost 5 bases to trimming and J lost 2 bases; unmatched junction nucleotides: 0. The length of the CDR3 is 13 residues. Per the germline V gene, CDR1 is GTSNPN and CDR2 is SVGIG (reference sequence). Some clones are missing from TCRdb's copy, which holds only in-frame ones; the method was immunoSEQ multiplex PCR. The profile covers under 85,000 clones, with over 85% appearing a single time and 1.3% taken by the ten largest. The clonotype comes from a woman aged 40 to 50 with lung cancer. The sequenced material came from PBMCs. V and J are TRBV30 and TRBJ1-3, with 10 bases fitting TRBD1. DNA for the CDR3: TGTGCCTGGGGGACAGGGGCTGGAAACACCATATATTTT. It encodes CAWGTGAGNTIYF.